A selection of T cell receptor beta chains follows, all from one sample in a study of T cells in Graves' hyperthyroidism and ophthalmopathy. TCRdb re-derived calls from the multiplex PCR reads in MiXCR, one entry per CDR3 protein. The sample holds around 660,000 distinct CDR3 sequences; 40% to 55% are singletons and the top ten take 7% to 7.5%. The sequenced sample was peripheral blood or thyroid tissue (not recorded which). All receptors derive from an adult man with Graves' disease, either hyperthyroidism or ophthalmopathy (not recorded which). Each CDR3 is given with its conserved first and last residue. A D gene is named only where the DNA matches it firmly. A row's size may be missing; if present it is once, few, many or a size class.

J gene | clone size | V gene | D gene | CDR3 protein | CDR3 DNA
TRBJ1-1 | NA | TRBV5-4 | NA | CARVPRATEAFF | TGTGCTAGAGTCCCCAGGGCCACTGAAGCTTTCTTT
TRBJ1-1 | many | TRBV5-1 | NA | CASSLGPSNTEAFF | TGTGCCAGCAGCTTGGGTCCGTCAAACACTGAAGCTTTCTTT
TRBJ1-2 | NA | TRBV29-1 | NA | CSVDPGAGDDYGYTF | TGCAGCGTTGATCCGGGGGCAGGGGATGACTATGGCTACACCTTC
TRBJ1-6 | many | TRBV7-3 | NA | CASSLNWDSPLHF | TGTGCCAGCAGCTTAAATTGGGACTCACCCCTCCACTTT
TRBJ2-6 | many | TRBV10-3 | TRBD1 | CAISSGQVNSGANVLTF | TGTGCCATCAGTTCCGGACAGGTCAACTCTGGGGCCAACGTCCTGACTTTC
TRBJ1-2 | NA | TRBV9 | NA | CASSVEAVRDYGYTF | TGTGCCAGCAGCGTAGAGGCAGTGAGAGACTATGGCTACACCTTC
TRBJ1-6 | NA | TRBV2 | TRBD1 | CASSNTDRGFGVAPLHF | TGTGCCAGCAGTAATACGGACAGGGGATTTGGGGTCGCACCCCTCCACTTT
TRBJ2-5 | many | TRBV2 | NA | CASSEDTFQETQYF | TGTGCCAGCAGTGAGGACACTTTCCAAGAGACCCAGTACTTC
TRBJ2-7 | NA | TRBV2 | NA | CASSSGLGEQYF | TGTGCCAGCAGTTCAGGGCTTGGGGAGCAGTACTTC
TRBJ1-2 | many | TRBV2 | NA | CASSEEDGYTF | TGTGCCAGCAGTGAAGAAGATGGCTACACCTTC
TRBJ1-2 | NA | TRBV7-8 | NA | CASVSGANRAGYTF | TGTGCCAGCGTCTCTGGGGCCAACAGGGCTGGCTACACCTTC
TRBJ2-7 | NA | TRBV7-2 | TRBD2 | CASSPWSSGSYEQYF | TGTGCCAGCAGCCCCTGGTCTAGCGGGAGTTACGAGCAGTACTTC
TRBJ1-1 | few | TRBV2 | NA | CASTQDGGWGTEAFF | TGTGCCAGCACCCAGGATGGGGGGTGGGGCACTGAAGCTTTCTTT
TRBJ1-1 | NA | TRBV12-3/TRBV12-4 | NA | CASSPGIGGSAFF | TGTGCCAGCAGCCCTGGGATTGGGGGCTCGGCTTTCTTT
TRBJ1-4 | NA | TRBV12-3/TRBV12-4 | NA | CASSVDSTSSGEKLFF | TGTGCCAGCAGCGTAGACAGTACGAGCTCTGGCGAAAAACTGTTTTTT
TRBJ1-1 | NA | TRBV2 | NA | CASSQQVATEASF | TGTGCCAGCAGTCAGCAGGTGGCCACTGAAGCTTCCTTT
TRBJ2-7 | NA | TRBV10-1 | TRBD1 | CAIRAGTGTEQYF | TGTGCCATCAGGGCCGGGACAGGGACCGAGCAGTACTTC
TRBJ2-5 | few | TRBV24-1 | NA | CATSDSGLQPQYF | TGTGCCACCAGTGATTCGGGCCTCCAGCCCCAGTACTTC